A selection of T cell receptor beta chains follows, all from one sample in a study of blood T cell repertoires in COVID-19. Method: immunoSEQ multiplex PCR; TCRdb's copy keeps in-frame clones and lacks some. The sample yields around 130,000 clones, approximately 86% seen once. The material sequenced was PBMCs or T cells enriched from blood (not recorded which). These receptors originate from a woman between 50 and 59 years old who had recovered from COVID-19. The CDR3 runs from the conserved cysteine through the conserved F or W. Each record gives: V gene, J gene, CDR3 length, clone size, D gene, CDR3 DNA, CDR3 protein. D genes are given only for firm matches. The size of a clone is reported for some rows only, either as once, few or many, or as a class for expanded clones.

TRBV19	TRBJ1-2	13	NA	NA	TGTGCCAGTAAGGGGGGGGCGAACTATGGCTACACCTTC	CASKGGANYGYTF
TRBV3-1/TRBV3-2	TRBJ2-3	16	NA	TRBD2	TGTGCCAGCAGCCAAGATGGACTAGCGGGATTAGATACGCAGTATTTT	CASSQDGLAGLDTQYF
TRBV7-6	TRBJ1-1	13	once	TRBD1	TGTGCCAGCAGCGAGACAGGGAGCACTGAAGCTTTCTTT	CASSETGSTEAFF
TRBV30	TRBJ1-5	16	NA	TRBD1	TGTGCCTGGAGTGCGCTTCCGGGACAGGGGTTACAGCCCCAGCATTTT	CAWSALPGQGLQPQHF
TRBV6-6	TRBJ2-7	12	NA	NA	TGTGCCAGCAGCCCTAATACGTACGAGCGGTACTTC	CASSPNTYERYF
TRBV10-1	TRBJ2-2	12	few	NA	TGCGCCAGCAGTCCTAACACCGGGGAGCTGTTTTTT	CASSPNTGELFF
TRBV5-1	TRBJ2-7	14	few	TRBD1	TGCGCCAGCAGCCAGGGACAGTCGTTCCTCGAGCAGTACTTC	CASSQGQSFLEQYF
TRBV5-6	TRBJ2-4	16	NA	TRBD1	TGTGCCAGCAGCGTAGTGGGACAGGGTTCCAAAAACATTCAGTACTTC	CASSVVGQGSKNIQYF
TRBV28	TRBJ1-2	12	NA	NA	TGTGCCAGCTCGACAGGAACTTATGGCTACACCTTC	CASSTGTYGYTF
TRBV19	TRBJ1-4	14	NA	NA	TGTGCCAGTAGCCACCTAGCAACTAATGAAAAACTGTTTTTT	CASSHLATNEKLFF
TRBV20-1	TRBJ2-3	11	NA	NA	TGCAGTGCTAGAGATGCAGGTACGCAGTATTTT	CSARDAGTQYF
TRBV6-5	TRBJ2-3	14	NA	NA	TGTGCCAGCAGTCACCCAAGCGGCACAGATACGCAGTATTTT	CASSHPSGTDTQYF
TRBV27	TRBJ1-5	15	NA	NA	TGTGCCAGCAGTTTGGCAGGTAATAGCAATCAGCCCCAGCATTTT	CASSLAGNSNQPQHF
TRBV5-4	TRBJ1-1	15	NA	NA	TGTGCCAGCAGCCCCTCGGGGAATCGGGACACTGAAGCTTTCTTT	CASSPSGNRDTEAFF
TRBV12-5	TRBJ1-5	14	NA	NA	TGTGCTAGTGGTTTACCGACAGGCTCATTCCCCCAGCATTTT	CASGLPTGSFPQHF
TRBV5-1	TRBJ1-1	15	NA	NA	TGCGCCAGCAGCTTGGCCAACAGGGTGGGATCTGAAGCTTTCTTT	CASSLANRVGSEAFF
TRBV5-4	TRBJ1-6	14	NA	NA	TGTGCCAGCAGCTTTTTGGACAGTAATTCACCCCTCCACTTT	CASSFLDSNSPLHF
TRBV30	TRBJ1-3	15	NA	TRBD1	TGTGCCTGGACCCGGGACAGGGGCCCTGGAAACACCATATATTTT	CAWTRDRGPGNTIYF
TRBV27	TRBJ2-1	14	NA	TRBD2	TGTGCCAGCAGTAGACGGACTAGCGGGGGGAAGGAGTTCTTC	CASSRRTSGGKEFF
TRBV30	TRBJ1-6	14	NA	NA	TGTGCCTGGAGTGGTCAGGGGTGGAATTCACCCCTCCACTTT	CAWSGQGWNSPLHF
TRBV9	TRBJ1-6	16	NA	NA	TGTGCCAGCAGCGTAGCTTTGGACAGTGATAATTCACCCCTCCACTTT	CASSVALDSDNSPLHF
TRBV4-1	TRBJ1-2	15	NA	NA	TGCGCCAGCAGCCAAGATACAGGGTACCACTATGGCTACACCTTC	CASSQDTGYHYGYTF
TRBV2	TRBJ1-5	14	NA	NA	TGTGCCAGCAGTGAACTGAACAGCTATCAGCCCCAGCATTTT	CASSELNSYQPQHF
TRBV19	TRBJ1-5	12	NA	NA	TGTGCCAGTAAACAGGGTTCCCAGCCCCAGCATTTT	CASKQGSQPQHF
TRBV13	TRBJ2-5	15	few	TRBD2	TGTGCCAGCAGCTTACGTGGCCTAGCGGGAGAGACCCAGTACTTC	CASSLRGLAGETQYF
TRBV5-6	TRBJ1-1	14	NA	TRBD1	TGTGCCAGCAGCTTGGACGTGTTGACAGGGGAAGCTTTCTTT	CASSLDVLTGEAFF
TRBV28	TRBJ2-1	14	NA	NA	TGTGCCAGCAGTCCTAGGACAGTCTACAATGAGCAGTTCTTC	CASSPRTVYNEQFF
TRBV6-2/TRBV6-3	TRBJ1-5	16	NA	TRBD1	TGTGCCAGCAGCATAGGGGACAGGGCAGGCAATCAGCCCCAGCATTTT	CASSIGDRAGNQPQHF
TRBV6-5	TRBJ2-7	14	NA	TRBD1	TGTGCCAGCACCGAATATGGGACAGGGCGCGAGCAGTACTTC	CASTEYGTGREQYF
TRBV4-1	TRBJ1-5	16	once	TRBD1	TGCGCCAGCAGCCACAGACCGGGACAGGGGAATCAGCCCCAGCATTTT	CASSHRPGQGNQPQHF
TRBV7-2	TRBJ2-7	16	NA	NA	TGTGCCAGCAGCCTAGGTGGGCTTAAGAGCTCCTACGAGCAGTACTTC	CASSLGGLKSSYEQYF
TRBV2	TRBJ2-7	12	NA	NA	TGTGCCAGCAGTGAGGAGTCCCACGAGCAGTACTTC	CASSEESHEQYF
TRBV19	TRBJ1-1	14	NA	NA	TGTGCCAGTAGTATGGGGGGACTGAACACTGAAGCTTTCTTT	CASSMGGLNTEAFF
TRBV3-1/TRBV3-2	TRBJ1-1	13	NA	NA	TGTGCCAGCAGCCAAGAAGGGGGCACTGAAGCTTTCTTT	CASSQEGGTEAFF
TRBV7-3	TRBJ1-3	16	once	TRBD1	TGTGCCAGCAGCTTACTCGGGACAGGGTCCGGAAACACCATATATTTT	CASSLLGTGSGNTIYF
TRBV19	TRBJ1-2	12	NA	TRBD1	TGTGCCAGTAGGAGGGACAGGGGTGGCTACACCTTC	CASRRDRGGYTF
TRBV14	TRBJ2-4	16	NA	NA	TGTGCCAGCAGCCCCCCGGGGGTGCCTAACCAAAACATTCAGTACTTC	CASSPPGVPNQNIQYF
TRBV9	TRBJ2-2	14	few	NA	TGTGCCAGCGGCCCGGGGGGCCTCCCCGGGGAGCTGTTTTTT	CASGPGGLPGELFF
TRBV28	TRBJ2-2	15	NA	NA	TGTGCCAGCATTGACCAGGGTATTGGGACCGGGGAGCTGTTTTTT	CASIDQGIGTGELFF
TRBV4-1	TRBJ1-6	17	NA	TRBD1	TGCGCCAGCAGCCAAGATCTCGGGACAGGGGATACCTCACCCCTCCACTTT	CASSQDLGTGDTSPLHF
TRBV7-9	TRBJ1-2	15	NA	NA	TGTGCCAGCAGCTCCCGGGACAACGTGGTGACTGGCTACACCTTC	CASSSRDNVVTGYTF
TRBV6-5	TRBJ1-6	15	NA	NA	TGTGCCAGCAGTTACTCTAACGGGGAAACCTCACCCCTCCACTTT	CASSYSNGETSPLHF
TRBV4-1	TRBJ2-3	17	NA	TRBD2	TGCGCCAGCAGCGCCCCACGGGGGGACGGAAGCACAGATACGCAGTATTTT	CASSAPRGDGSTDTQYF
TRBV5-1	TRBJ1-2	12	NA	NA	TGCGCCAGCAGCTTGGAAGGGGTCGGCTACACCTTC	CASSLEGVGYTF
TRBV2	TRBJ2-1	13	NA	TRBD2	TGTGCCAGCAAAAGCGGGGGGCTCAATGAGCAGTTCTTC	CASKSGGLNEQFF
TRBV5-1	TRBJ2-6	14	once	TRBD1	TGCGCCAGCAGACAGGGGGCTGGGGCCAACGTCCTGACTTTC	CASRQGAGANVLTF
TRBV7-9	TRBJ2-5	14	NA	NA	TGTGCCAGCAGCTTAGATTCGGTACAGGAGACCCAGTACTTC	CASSLDSVQETQYF
TRBV13	TRBJ2-6	17	NA	NA	TGTGCCAGCAGCACATTCGGACTAAGCTCTGGGGCCAACGTCCTGACTTTC	CASSTFGLSSGANVLTF
TRBV21-1	TRBJ2-4	21	NA	NA	TGTGCCAGCAGCAAAGCAGGCCGGACAGGGGAGACCCGACTAGCCAAAAACATTCAGTACTTC	CASSKAGRTGETRLAKNIQYF
TRBV10-3	TRBJ1-3	14	NA	NA	TGTGCCATCAGTGGCAGGGATACTGGAAACACCATATATTTT	CAISGRDTGNTIYF